This TCR beta chain was recovered during a study of control samples from healthy donors and cancer patients (dated by TCRdb to 2020 to 2022). Trimmed from V: 0 bases; trimmed from J: 3 bases; junction bases lacking a gene match: 13. The germline V gene (reference sequence) gives CDR1 as SEHNR and CDR2 as FQNEAQ. The CDR3 runs 19 amino acids, cysteine and phenylalanine included. Kept here is only the CDR3 DNA, which spans 57 bases and is read in frame from base 1. Note on this clone: The antigen it recognizes is unknown. Nothing much larger sits one base from this clone, and base qualities are not available.

The library was made by the immunoSEQ multiplex PCR assay. Here the immuneACCESS table is served through TCRdb, limited to in-frame sequences with V and J called. Missing clones are a known gap in these copies; in checked studies unresolved V genes cover under half, and the rest lacks a known reason. The sample table records roughly 130,000 clones; about 91% of these occur just once. The ten top clones hold 8.5% to 10% of the sample. This chain is built from TRBV7-9 and TRBJ2-1; TRBD2 aligns with 8 central bases. Sequencing used blood. The sequence was collected from a man between 18 and 29 years old in good health. The CDR3 region: CASSLADRTSRPLYNEQFF. The nucleotide sequence reads TGTGCCAGCAGCTTAGCCGATAGGACTAGCCGCCCTCTCTACAATGAGCAGTTCTTC.